These 18 T cell receptor beta chains were all obtained from the same sample, sequenced in a study of cytomegalovirus exposure and HLA in healthy donors. Clones were read by immunoSEQ multiplex PCR, and TCRdb kept only the in-frame ones, dropping some. The table includes 250,000 to 400,000 clones, roughly 87% detected once. Sequenced: PBMCs. These receptors all come from a woman aged 30 to 39 in good health and CMV-seropositive.

This clone occurred once. This chain links TRBV5-1 with TRBJ2-1, with 9 bases identical to TRBD1. The germline V gene encodes CDR1 SGHRS and CDR2 YFSETQ. With V trimmed by 4 bases and J by 8 bases, 13 bases remained unmatched. The CDR3 totals 16 residues. The CDR3 sequence is CASSLRPGTGSYEQFF. CDR3 sequence (DNA): TGCGCCAGCAGCCTCCGACCCGGGACAGGGTCTTATGAGCAGTTCTTC.

The V gene is TRBV5-6, the J gene TRBJ2-1; tentative D call: TRBD1 (6 bases). Trimming left V 3 bases short and J 4 bases short, with 17 bases between. This CDR3 has 16 residues. CDR1 and CDR2 from the germline V gene are SGHDT and YYEEEE. This CDR3 reads CASSWGTNLLYNEQFF. The CDR3 DNA reads as TGTGCCAGCAGCTGGGGGACAAATTTGCTTTACAATGAGCAGTTCTTC.

The rearrangement uses TRBV4-2 and TRBJ1-1; the match to TRBD1 covers 10 bases. CDR1 is LGHNA and CDR2 is YNFKEQ in the germline V gene. The CDR3 runs to 16 residues. The junction had 17 bases not matched to a gene; V was cut back by 5 bases and J by 11 bases. The CDR3 protein is CASSTGTGDIRTGAFF. For the CDR3, the DNA is TGTGCCAGCAGCACCGGGACAGGGGACATCCGAACGGGCGCTTTCTTT.

The J gene is TRBJ1-5, the V gene TRBV4-1; 11 bases align to TRBD1. The J segment lost 6 bases and the V segment lost 4 bases, leaving 5 bases of the junction unmatched. Germline loops: CDR1 MGHRA, CDR2 YSYEKL. CDR3 length: 15 amino acids. CDR3 sequence (DNA): TGCGCCAGCAGCCTGGACAGGGGGCTCGCTCAGCCCCAGCATTTT. Translating it yields CASSLDRGLAQPQHF.

The chain has TRBV27 and TRBJ2-3, with unresolved D. The germline CDR1 and CDR2 sequences are MNHEY and SMNVEV (reference sequence). V shed 3 bases and J shed 4 bases, with 5 bases lying between them. The CDR3 loop spans 12 amino acids. This chain's CDR3 is CASSFRPDTQYF. DNA of the CDR3: TGTGCCAGCAGTTTTCGGCCAGATACGCAGTATTTT.

A few counts support this clone. CDR3 nucleotide sequence: TGTGCCAGCGGGGGATTGGGAAATGAGCAGTTCTTC. Its protein product is CASGGLGNEQFF. The genes are TRBV2 and TRBJ2-1; TRBD1 or TRBD2 may be the D gene (5 bases each). V gave up 8 bases and J gave up 7 bases, with 12 bases separating them. Per the germline V gene, CDR1 is SNHLY and CDR2 is FYNNEI. This CDR3 has 12 residues.

The chain links TRBV7-9 to TRBJ1-2, with D tentatively TRBD1 (6 bases). The V gene lost 3 bases and the J gene lost 3 bases, with 11 bases spanning the gap. Germline CDR1 reads SEHNR; CDR2 reads FQNEAQ (reference sequence). This CDR3 has 14 residues. The CDR3 spells CASSFEGQHYGYTF. The CDR3 DNA is TGTGCCAGCAGCTTTGAAGGACAGCACTATGGCTACACCTTC.

The V gene is TRBV5-4, the J gene TRBJ1-4; tentative D call: TRBD1 (5 bases). Trimming left V 0 bases short and J 0 bases short, with 15 bases between. The CDR3 runs 18 residues. Germline V gives CDR1 SGHNT, CDR2 YYREEE (reference sequence). The CDR3 loop is CASSLGQGRGTTNEKLFF. The CDR3 region has the DNA TGTGCCAGCAGCTTGGGGCAGGGAAGAGGGACAACTAATGAAAAACTGTTTTTT. The full variable domain, completed using reference TRBV5-4 and TRBJ1-4, is ETGVTQSPTHLIKTRGQQVTLRCSSQSGHNTVSWYQQALGQGPQFIFQYYREEENGRGNFPPRFSGLQFPNYSSELNVNALELDDSALYLCASSLGQGRGTTNEKLFFGSGTQLSVL.

CDR3 sequence: CAISEGGQGASQPQHF. Here the CDR3 DNA reads TGTGCCATCAGTGAGGGTGGGCAGGGGGCTAGTCAGCCCCAGCATTTT. The chain couples TRBV10-3 to TRBJ1-5; 8 nucleotides line up with TRBD1. V shed 2 bases and J 6 bases; nucleotides not matched to a gene: 9. The CDR3 totals 16 residues. Germline V gene data show CDR1 as ENHRY and CDR2 as SYGVKD.

The chain uses TRBV13 and TRBJ1-3; 7 bases match TRBD1. V shed 5 bases, J shed 0 bases, and the junction held 7 bases outside the gene matches. The length of the CDR3 is 16 residues. Germline V lookup: CDR1 PRHDT, CDR2 FYEKMQ (reference sequence). The CDR3: CASSGRGQFSGNTIYF. Written as DNA, the CDR3 is TGTGCCAGCAGCGGGAGGGGACAGTTCTCTGGAAACACCATATATTTT.

The rearrangement uses TRBV16 and TRBJ1-2; D gene uncertain. This CDR3 has 13 residues. V lost 0 bases and J 1 base, leaving 3 bases between the germline ends. Germline CDR1 and CDR2: KGHSY and FQNENV. The CDR3 sequence is CASSQSVNYGYTF. The CDR3 DNA is TGTGCCAGCAGCCAATCAGTTAACTATGGCTACACCTTC.

V gene TRBV2 combines with J gene TRBJ2-1, with 9 bases fitting TRBD2. The CDR3 runs 15 residues. V trimming: 3 bases; J trimming: 6 bases; junction bases outside the gene matches: 6. Germline CDR1 is SNHLY and CDR2 is FYNNEI. CDR3 amino acids: CASSEGLAGLNEQFF. DNA of the CDR3: TGTGCCAGCAGTGAGGGGCTAGCGGGGCTCAATGAGCAGTTCTTC.

V usage is TRBV25-1 and J usage is TRBJ2-7, with TRBD2 matching 12 bases. V lost 2 bases, J lost 6 bases, and 5 bases stayed unmatched. The length of the CDR3 is 15 residues. Germline V CDR1 and CDR2: MGHDK, SYGVNS. The CDR3 nucleotides are TGTGCCAGCAGTGAAACTAGCGGGAGGTTGGGCGAGCAGTACTTC. Protein: CASSETSGRLGEQYF.

The gene calls are TRBV5-1 and TRBJ1-4, with 7 bases identical to TRBD1. The ends lost 3 bases at V and 4 bases at J; junction bases unmatched: 3. Germline lookup yields CDR1 SGHRS and CDR2 YFSETQ. The CDR3 is 14 amino acids. DNA of the CDR3: TGCGCCAGCAGCTACGGGACAGTTAATGAAAAACTGTTTTTT. Translated: CASSYGTVNEKLFF.

This clone has only one observation. The chain's CDR3 is CASSLSTASATNEKLFF. In DNA, the CDR3 is TGTGCCAGCAGTTTATCGACAGCCAGCGCAACTAATGAAAAACTGTTTTTT. The chain uses TRBV27 and TRBJ1-4; D is perhaps TRBD1 (5 bases). The CDR3 totals 17 residues. Trimming left V 0 bases short and J 0 bases short, with 11 bases between. Germline CDR1 is MNHEY and CDR2 is SMNVEV (reference sequence).

This chain joins TRBV19 and TRBJ1-5; no reliable D call. The length of the CDR3 is 14 residues. The germline V and J ends were trimmed by 5 bases and 6 bases, with 14 bases remaining between them. CDR1 and CDR2 from the germline V gene are LNHDA and SQIVND (reference sequence). This chain's CDR3 is CASSQHERGQPQHF. CDR3 DNA sequence: TGTGCCAGTAGTCAGCATGAAAGAGGTCAGCCCCAGCATTTT.

This sequence joins TRBV6-1 and TRBJ2-1; 7 nucleotides align to TRBD1. Germline CDR1 is MNHNS and CDR2 is SASEGT. J gave up 7 bases and V 8 bases, and 2 bases lay outside the gene matches. This CDR3 is 11 amino acids long. The CDR3 DNA reads TGTGCCAGCCTGACAGGGAATGAGCAGTTCTTC. It yields the protein CASLTGNEQFF.

CDR3 DNA sequence: TGTGCCACCAGCAGGGCCGGACCTTATGGCTACACCTTC. Its protein is CATSRAGPYGYTF. This chain connects TRBV15 to TRBJ1-2; the D is unclear. V was clipped by 3 bases and J by 5 bases, with 10 bases between them. CDR1 is LNHNV, CDR2 YYDKDF, per germline (reference sequence). The CDR3 has 13 residues.